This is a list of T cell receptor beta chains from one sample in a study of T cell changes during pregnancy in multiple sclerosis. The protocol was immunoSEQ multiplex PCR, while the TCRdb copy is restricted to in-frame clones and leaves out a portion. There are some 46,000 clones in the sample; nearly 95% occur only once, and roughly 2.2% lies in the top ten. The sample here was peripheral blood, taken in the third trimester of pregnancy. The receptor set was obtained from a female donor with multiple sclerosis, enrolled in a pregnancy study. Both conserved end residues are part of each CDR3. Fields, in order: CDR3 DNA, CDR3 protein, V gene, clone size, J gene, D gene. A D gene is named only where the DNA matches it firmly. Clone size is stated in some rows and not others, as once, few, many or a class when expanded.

TGTGCCAGTAGTATTTCGGGGAGGGGCCGGACGCAGTATTTT | CASSISGRGRTQYF | TRBV19 | - | TRBJ2-3 | TRBD2
TGTGCCAGCTCACCCCCTAGCGGGGTGTACGAGCAGTACTTC | CASSPPSGVYEQYF | TRBV18 | - | TRBJ2-7 | TRBD2
TGCGCCAGCAGCTCGACAGGGGAGAATTCACCCCTCCACTTT | CASSSTGENSPLHF | TRBV5-1 | once | TRBJ1-6 | TRBD1
TGTGCCAGCAGTTACCGGACCACTAGCGGAAAGGGTGAGACCCAGTACTTC | CASSYRTTSGKGETQYF | TRBV6-8 | - | TRBJ2-5 | TRBD2
TGTGCCAGCAGCTTGGGGATGACAGGGTTCTCCTACGAGCAGTACTTC | CASSLGMTGFSYEQYF | TRBV7-9 | few | TRBJ2-7 | TRBD1
TGTGCCAGCAGTCTAGCGGGAGGTAGGAATGAGCAGTTCTTC | CASSLAGGRNEQFF | TRBV6-6 | - | TRBJ2-1 | TRBD2
TGTGCCAGCAGCTCTATGGGTTCAGCGGGAGTTATGGAGACCCAGTACTTC | CASSSMGSAGVMETQYF | TRBV7-9 | - | TRBJ2-5 | TRBD2
TGTGCCAGTAGTATATCGGGGGGCAATGAGCAGTTCTTC | CASSISGGNEQFF | TRBV19 | - | TRBJ2-1 | TRBD2
TGTGCCAGCAGCTCGAGGGGACTCTCCTACGAGCAGTACTTC | CASSSRGLSYEQYF | TRBV7-2 | - | TRBJ2-7 | -
TGTGCCAGCAGCTTACCCTCCCGGACAGGGAAGAACGAAAAACTGTTTTTT | CASSLPSRTGKNEKLFF | TRBV28 | - | TRBJ1-4 | TRBD1
TGTGCCAGCAGACAGGGTAGACGCACAGATACGCAGTATTTT | CASRQGRRTDTQYF | TRBV5-8 | - | TRBJ2-3 | -
TGTGCCAGCAGTCTCTTAGACTCGGGGTCCTACAATGAGCAGTTCTTC | CASSLLDSGSYNEQFF | TRBV6-6 | - | TRBJ2-1 | -
TGTGCCAGCAGGGCCGGGACAGGTAGTCAGCCCCAGCATTTT | CASRAGTGSQPQHF | TRBV28 | - | TRBJ1-5 | TRBD1
TGTGCCAGCAAACTCTATGGCTACACCTTC | CASKLYGYTF | TRBV28 | - | TRBJ1-2 | -
TGTGCCAGCGGCTCTACGGGGTGGGGGGGACAAGAGACCCAGTACTTC | CASGSTGWGGQETQYF | TRBV27 | - | TRBJ2-5 | TRBD2
TGTGCCAGCAGCCTCACTAGCGGGCGTTTCAATGAGCAGTTCTTC | CASSLTSGRFNEQFF | TRBV7-8 | - | TRBJ2-1 | TRBD2
TGTGCCAGCAGCTTAGGGCTAGCGGGAGATACGCAGTATTTT | CASSLGLAGDTQYF | TRBV7-2 | - | TRBJ2-3 | TRBD2
TGTGCCAGCAGCCAAGGGCGACAGAAGACCTTTTGCACTGAAGCTTTCTTT | CASSQGRQKTFCTEAFF | TRBV7-3 | - | TRBJ1-1 | -